This is a list of T cell receptor beta chains from one sample in a study of identical twins. TCRdb reanalysed the 5' RACE reads using MiXCR and keeps one entry per CDR3 protein. There are hundreds of thousands of distinct CDR3 sequences in the sample; around 10% occur only once, and around 5% lies in the top ten. The sequenced material came from memory (CD45RO+) T cells sorted from blood. The receptors were sampled from a woman under 30 in good health. CDR3s include the opening cysteine and the closing phenylalanine or tryptophan. A D gene is named only where the DNA matches it firmly. Clone sizes are given selectively: once, few, many, or a class where the clone is expanded.

.	TRBV30	15	TRBJ1-1	many	CAWSHATGLFTEAFF	TGTGCCTGGAGTCACGCCACAGGGCTGTTCACTGAAGCTTTCTTT
.	TRBV2	14	TRBJ1-1	few	CASRGLVAWTEAFF	TGTGCCAGCAGGGGCCTTGTGGCTTGGACTGAAGCTTTCTTT
.	TRBV5-1	19	TRBJ2-3	many	CASSLEPFIGSPSTDTQYF	TGCGCCAGCAGCTTGGAACCCTTTATCGGGAGCCCGAGCACAGATACGCAGTATTTT
.	TRBV6-1	18	TRBJ2-6	.	CASSEEMQEISGANVLTF	TGTGCCAGCAGTGAAGAGATGCAGGAAATCTCTGGGGCCAACGTCCTGACTTTC
.	TRBV11-3	12	TRBJ2-5	few	CASSSTEETQYF	TGTGCCAGCAGCTCGACAGAAGAGACCCAGTACTTC
.	TRBV24-1	14	TRBJ2-1	.	CATSGGRLGNEQFF	TGTGCCACCAGTGGAGGAAGACTTGGCAATGAGCAGTTCTTC
.	TRBV5-1	14	TRBJ1-1	.	CASRATDMNTEAFF	TGCGCCAGCAGAGCGACCGACATGAACACTGAAGCTTTCTTT
.	TRBV7-3	13	TRBJ2-2	few	CASRYSNTGELFF	TGTGCCAGCCGTTACAGCAACACCGGGGAGCTGTTTTTT
TRBD1	TRBV9	14	TRBJ2-4	.	CASSVSTGWSIQYF	TGTGCCAGCAGCGTTTCGACAGGGTGGTCCATTCAGTACTTC
.	TRBV4-1	17	TRBJ2-1	.	CASSHSQGQGRGNEQFF	TGCGCCAGCAGCCACTCCCAGGGGCAGGGTAGGGGCAATGAGCAGTTCTTC
TRBD1	TRBV20-1	14	TRBJ1-4	few	CSASRRQGNEKLFF	TGCAGTGCTTCCCGACGACAGGGGAACGAAAAACTGTTTTTT
TRBD1	TRBV4-1	15	TRBJ2-1	few	CASSRGPGQGNEQFF	TGCGCCAGCAGCCGCGGTCCGGGACAGGGGAATGAGCAGTTCTTC
TRBD2	TRBV20-1	16	TRBJ2-1	few	CSASVPRGDSYNEQFF	TGCAGTGCTAGCGTCCCGCGGGGGGACTCCTACAATGAGCAGTTCTTC
.	TRBV5-6	14	TRBJ1-4	.	CASSFGGDGEKLFF	TGTGCCAGCAGCTTTGGGGGCGATGGTGAAAAACTGTTTTTT
.	TRBV7-8	13	TRBJ1-4	.	CASSLVLKEKLFF	TGTGCCAGCAGCTTAGTACTGAAAGAAAAACTGTTTTTT
.	TRBV2	11	TRBJ2-2	once	CASSVGGELFF	TGTGCCAGCAGTGTGGGTGGGGAGCTGTTTTTT
TRBD1	TRBV6-1	14	TRBJ1-4	.	CASGRQGFNEKLFF	TGTGCCAGCGGACGACAGGGATTCAATGAAAAACTGTTTTTT
TRBD1	TRBV7-2	13	TRBJ1-2	many	CASSLGTDYGYTF	TGCGCCAGCAGCCTAGGGACAGACTATGGCTACACCTTC
.	TRBV11-2	15	TRBJ2-2	.	CASSLWGRSAGELFF	TGTGCCAGCAGCTTATGGGGAAGATCCGCCGGGGAGCTGTTTTTT
TRBD2	TRBV28	15	TRBJ2-3	.	CASSSTSGWTDTQYF	TGTGCCAGCAGTTCTACTAGCGGGTGGACAGATACGCAGTATTTT
.	TRBV7-6	15	TRBJ1-1	.	CASKEGGTGNTEAFF	TGTGCCAGCAAGGAGGGCGGAACAGGGAACACTGAAGCTTTCTTT
.	TRBV12-3/TRBV12-4	13	TRBJ2-1	many	CASRGPKNNEQFF	TGTGCCAGCAGGGGACCGAAGAACAATGAGCAGTTCTTC
.	TRBV5-8	13	TRBJ2-6	few	CASSRAGANVLTF	TGTGCCAGCAGCAGGGCTGGGGCCAACGTCCTGACTTTC
.	TRBV3-1	16	TRBJ1-6	.	CASSQLGGSRNSPLHF	TGTGCCAGCAGCCAGTTAGGGGGGAGTCGGAATTCACCCCTCCACTTT
TRBD2	TRBV10-3	17	TRBJ2-2	few	CAISRLAGGPNTGELFF	TGTGCCATCAGTCGACTAGCGGGAGGGCCTAACACCGGGGAGCTGTTTTTT
TRBD2	TRBV2	16	TRBJ2-3	.	CASSVDLAEITDTQYF	TGTGCCAGCAGTGTCGATCTAGCGGAGATCACAGATACGCAGTATTTT
.	TRBV9	13	TRBJ2-1	.	CASSGESFSEQFF	TGTGCCAGCAGCGGAGAAAGCTTTAGTGAGCAGTTCTTC